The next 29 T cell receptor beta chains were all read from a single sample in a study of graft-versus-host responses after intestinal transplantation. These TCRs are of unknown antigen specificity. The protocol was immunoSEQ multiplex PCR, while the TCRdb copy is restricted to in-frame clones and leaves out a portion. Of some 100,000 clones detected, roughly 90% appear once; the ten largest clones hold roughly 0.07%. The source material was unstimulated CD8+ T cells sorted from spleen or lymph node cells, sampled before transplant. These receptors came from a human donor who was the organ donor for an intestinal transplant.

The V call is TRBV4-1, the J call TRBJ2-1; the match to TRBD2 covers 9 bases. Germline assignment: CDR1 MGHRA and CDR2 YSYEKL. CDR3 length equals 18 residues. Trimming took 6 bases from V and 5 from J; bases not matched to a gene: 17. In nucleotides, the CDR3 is TGCGCCAGCAGTCAGGGGACTAGCCTCTCACTCTTGAACAATGAGCAGTTCTTC. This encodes CASSQGTSLSLLNNEQFF.

The CDR3 is CAWSLAGGPIVTDTQYF. CDR3 nucleotide sequence: TGTGCCTGGAGTCTAGCGGGGGGGCCTATCGTTACAGATACGCAGTATTTT. The chain recombines TRBV30 with TRBJ2-3; TRBD2 matches at 12 bases. The CDR3 sequence is 17 residues long. V dropped 2 bases and J dropped 3; count of bases not matched to a gene: 9. Germline assignment: CDR1 GTSNPN and CDR2 SVGIG (reference sequence). Variable domain in full (rest from reference TRBV30 and TRBJ2-3): SQTIHQWPATLVQPVGSPLSLECTVEGTSNPNLYWYRQAAGRGLQLLFYSVGIGQISSEVPQNLSASRPQDRQFILSSKKLLLSDSGFYLCAWSLAGGPIVTDTQYFGPGTRLTVL.

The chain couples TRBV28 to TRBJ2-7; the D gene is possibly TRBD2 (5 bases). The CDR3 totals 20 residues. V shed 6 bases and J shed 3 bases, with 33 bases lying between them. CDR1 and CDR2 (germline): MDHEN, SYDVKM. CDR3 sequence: CASSYETRTGKGLLNYEQYF. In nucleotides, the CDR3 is TGTGCCAGCAGCTATGAAACACGGACTGGAAAAGGCCTACTAAACTACGAGCAGTACTTC.

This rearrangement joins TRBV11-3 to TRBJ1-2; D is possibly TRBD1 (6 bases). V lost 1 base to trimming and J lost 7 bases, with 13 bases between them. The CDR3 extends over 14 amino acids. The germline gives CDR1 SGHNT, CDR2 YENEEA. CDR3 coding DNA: TGTGCCAGCAGCTTAGGGTTGGGGGCGATTGGCTACACCTTC. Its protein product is CASSLGLGAIGYTF.

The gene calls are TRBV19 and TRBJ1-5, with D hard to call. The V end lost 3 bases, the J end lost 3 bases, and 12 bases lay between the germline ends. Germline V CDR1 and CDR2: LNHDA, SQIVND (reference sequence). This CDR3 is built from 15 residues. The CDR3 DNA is TGTGCCAGTAGTATTGAGTCTACGTCCAATCAGCCCCAGCATTTT. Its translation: CASSIESTSNQPQHF.

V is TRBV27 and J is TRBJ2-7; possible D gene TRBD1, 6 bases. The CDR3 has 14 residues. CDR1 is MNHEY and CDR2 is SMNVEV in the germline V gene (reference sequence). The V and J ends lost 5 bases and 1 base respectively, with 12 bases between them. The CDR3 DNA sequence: TGTGCCAGCAGTCCCTCGGGACAATCCTACGAGCAGTACTTC. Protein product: CASSPSGQSYEQYF.

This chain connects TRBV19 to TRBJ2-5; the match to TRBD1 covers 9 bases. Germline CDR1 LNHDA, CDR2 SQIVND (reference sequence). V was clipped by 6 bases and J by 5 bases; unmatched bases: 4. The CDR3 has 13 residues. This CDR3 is CASRDRGGETQYF. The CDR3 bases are TGTGCCAGTAGGGACAGGGGAGGGGAGACCCAGTACTTC.

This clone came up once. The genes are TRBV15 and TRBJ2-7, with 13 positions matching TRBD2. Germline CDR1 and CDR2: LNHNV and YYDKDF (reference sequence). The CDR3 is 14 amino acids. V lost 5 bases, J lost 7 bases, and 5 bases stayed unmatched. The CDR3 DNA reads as TGTGCCACCAGCCCTCGACTAGCGGGGGGAGAGCAGTACTTC. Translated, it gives CATSPRLAGGEQYF.

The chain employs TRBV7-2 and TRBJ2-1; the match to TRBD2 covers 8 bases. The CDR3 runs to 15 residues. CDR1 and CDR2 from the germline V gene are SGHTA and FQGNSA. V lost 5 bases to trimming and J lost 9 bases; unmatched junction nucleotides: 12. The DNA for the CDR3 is TGTGCCAGCAGCCCGATGCCGGGACTAGTCCCTGAGCAGTTCTTC. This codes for CASSPMPGLVPEQFF.

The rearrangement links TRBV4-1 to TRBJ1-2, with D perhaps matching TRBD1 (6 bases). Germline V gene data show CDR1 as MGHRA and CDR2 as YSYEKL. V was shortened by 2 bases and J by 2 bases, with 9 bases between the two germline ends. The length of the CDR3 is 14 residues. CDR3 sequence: CASSQRDTNYGYTF. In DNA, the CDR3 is TGCGCCAGCAGCCAACGGGACACCAACTATGGCTACACCTTC.

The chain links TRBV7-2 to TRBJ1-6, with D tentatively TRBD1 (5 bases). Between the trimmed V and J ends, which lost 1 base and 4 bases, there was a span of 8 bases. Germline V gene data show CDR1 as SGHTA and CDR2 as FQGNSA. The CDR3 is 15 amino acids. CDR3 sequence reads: CASSLGRQYNSPLHF. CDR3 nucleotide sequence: TGTGCCAGCAGCTTAGGTAGACAGTATAATTCACCCCTCCACTTT.

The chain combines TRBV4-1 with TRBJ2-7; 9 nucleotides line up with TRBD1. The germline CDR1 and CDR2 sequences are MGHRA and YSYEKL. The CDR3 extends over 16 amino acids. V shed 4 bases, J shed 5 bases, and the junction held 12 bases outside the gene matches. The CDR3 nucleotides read TGCGCCAGCAGCCCCGAGGACAGGGGAGGATACGACGAGCAGTACTTC. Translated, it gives CASSPEDRGGYDEQYF.

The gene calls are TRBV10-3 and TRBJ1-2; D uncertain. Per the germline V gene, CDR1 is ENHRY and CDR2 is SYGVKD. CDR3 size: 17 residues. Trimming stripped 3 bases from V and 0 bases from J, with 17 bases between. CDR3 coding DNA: TGTGCCATCAGTGAAAGTAGCGGCGGCTCAACTAACTATGGCTACACCTTC. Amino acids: CAISESSGGSTNYGYTF.

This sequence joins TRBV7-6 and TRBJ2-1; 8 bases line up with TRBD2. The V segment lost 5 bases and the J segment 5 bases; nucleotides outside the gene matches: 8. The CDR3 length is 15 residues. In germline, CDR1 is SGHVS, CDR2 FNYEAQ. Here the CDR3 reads CASSERAGEHNEQFF. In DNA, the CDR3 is TGTGCCAGCAGCGAAAGAGCGGGAGAGCACAATGAGCAGTTCTTC. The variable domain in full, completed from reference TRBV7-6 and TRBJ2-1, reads GAGVSQSPRYKVTKRGQDVALRCDPISGHVSLYWYRQALGQGPEFLTYFNYEAQQDKSGLPNDRFSAERPEGSISTLTIQRTEQRDSAMYRCASSERAGEHNEQFFGPGTRLTVL.

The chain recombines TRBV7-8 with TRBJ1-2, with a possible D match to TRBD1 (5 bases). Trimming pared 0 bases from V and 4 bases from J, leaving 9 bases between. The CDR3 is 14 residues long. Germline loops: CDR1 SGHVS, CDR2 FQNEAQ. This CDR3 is CASSLATDPYGYTF. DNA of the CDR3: TGTGCCAGCAGCTTAGCGACAGACCCCTATGGCTACACCTTC.

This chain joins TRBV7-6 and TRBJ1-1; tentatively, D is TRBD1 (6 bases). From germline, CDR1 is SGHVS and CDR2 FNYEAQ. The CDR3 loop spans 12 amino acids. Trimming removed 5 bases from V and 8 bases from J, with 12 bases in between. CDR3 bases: TGTGCCAGCAGCGGCGCAGGGACAGAAGCTTTCTTT. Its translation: CASSGAGTEAFF.

The CDR3 nucleotides are TGTGCCAGCAGCCAAGTTCTACAGGGGTATAGCAATCAGCCCCAGCATTTT. It is translated as CASSQVLQGYSNQPQHF. This rearrangement joins TRBV4-2 to TRBJ1-5, with 7 bases that match TRBD1. Germline values: CDR1 LGHNA, CDR2 YNFKEQ. The CDR3 contains 17 residues. With 1 base clipped from V and 0 bases from J, the junction kept 6 bases outside the gene matches.

CDR3 sequence: CASSLGLAGEGSGAFF. The DNA of the CDR3 is TGTGCCAGCAGCTTAGGACTTGCAGGGGAGGGATCTGGAGCTTTCTTT. The chain links TRBV7-9 to TRBJ1-1; perhaps TRBD1 as D (6 bases). The CDR3 is made up of 16 amino acids. Between the trimmed V and J ends, which lost 1 base and 10 bases, there was a span of 22 bases. Germline V gene sequence: CDR1 SEHNR, CDR2 FQNEAQ (reference sequence).

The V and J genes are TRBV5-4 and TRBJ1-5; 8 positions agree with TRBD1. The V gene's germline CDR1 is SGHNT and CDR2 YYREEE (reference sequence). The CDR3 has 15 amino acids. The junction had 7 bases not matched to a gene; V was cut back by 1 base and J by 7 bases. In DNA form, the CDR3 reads TGTGCCAGCAGCTTGTCAGGGGGCTCCCCGCAGCCCCAGCATTTT. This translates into CASSLSGGSPQPQHF. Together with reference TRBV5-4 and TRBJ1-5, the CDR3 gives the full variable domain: ETGVTQSPTHLIKTRGQQVTLRCSSQSGHNTVSWYQQALGQGPQFIFQYYREEENGRGNFPPRFSGLQFPNYSSELNVNALELDDSALYLCASSLSGGSPQPQHFGDGTRLSIL.

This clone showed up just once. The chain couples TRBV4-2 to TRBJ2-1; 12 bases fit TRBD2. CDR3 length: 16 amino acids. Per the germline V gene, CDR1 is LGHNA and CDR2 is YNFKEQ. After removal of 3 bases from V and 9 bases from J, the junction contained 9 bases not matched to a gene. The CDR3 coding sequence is TGTGCCAGCAGCCAGACCCTAGCGGGGGGGCGAGGTGAGCAGTTCTTC. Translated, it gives CASSQTLAGGRGEQFF.

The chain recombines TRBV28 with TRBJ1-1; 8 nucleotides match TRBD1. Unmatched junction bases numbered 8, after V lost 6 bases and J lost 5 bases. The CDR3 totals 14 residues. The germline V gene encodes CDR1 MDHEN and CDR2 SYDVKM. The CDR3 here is CASRPRTGLTEAFF. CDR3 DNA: TGTGCCAGCAGACCCCGGACAGGGCTAACTGAAGCTTTCTTT.

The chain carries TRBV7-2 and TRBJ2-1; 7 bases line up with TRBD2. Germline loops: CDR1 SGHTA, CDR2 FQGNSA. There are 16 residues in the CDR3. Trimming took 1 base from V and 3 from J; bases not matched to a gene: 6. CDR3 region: CASSLVLSGVYNEQFF. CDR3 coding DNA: TGTGCCAGCAGCTTAGTTCTAAGCGGGGTCTACAATGAGCAGTTCTTC.

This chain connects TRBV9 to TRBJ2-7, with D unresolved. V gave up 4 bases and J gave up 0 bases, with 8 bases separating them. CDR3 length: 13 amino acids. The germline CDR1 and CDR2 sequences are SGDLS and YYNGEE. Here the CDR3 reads CASSPSSSYEQYF. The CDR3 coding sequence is TGTGCCAGCAGCCCATCGAGCTCCTACGAGCAGTACTTC.

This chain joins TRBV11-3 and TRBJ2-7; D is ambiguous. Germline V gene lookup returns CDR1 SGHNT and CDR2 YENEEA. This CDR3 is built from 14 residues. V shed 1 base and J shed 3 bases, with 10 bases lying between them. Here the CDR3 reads CASSLGGTIYEQYF. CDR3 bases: TGTGCCAGCAGCTTAGGAGGCACAATCTACGAGCAGTACTTC.

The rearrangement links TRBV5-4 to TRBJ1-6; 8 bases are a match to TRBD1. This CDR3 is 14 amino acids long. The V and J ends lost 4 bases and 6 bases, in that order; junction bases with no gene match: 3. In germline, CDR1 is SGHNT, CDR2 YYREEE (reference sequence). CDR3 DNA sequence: TGTGCCAGCAGCCGAGGACAGGGTAATTCACCCCTCCACTTT. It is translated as CASSRGQGNSPLHF.

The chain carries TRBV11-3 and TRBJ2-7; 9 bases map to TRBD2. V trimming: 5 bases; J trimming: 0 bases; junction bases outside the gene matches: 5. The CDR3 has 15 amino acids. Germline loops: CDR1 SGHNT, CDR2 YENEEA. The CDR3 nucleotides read TGTGCCAGCAGCCCCTTAGCGGGGGCCTCCTACGAGCAGTACTTC. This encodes CASSPLAGASYEQYF.

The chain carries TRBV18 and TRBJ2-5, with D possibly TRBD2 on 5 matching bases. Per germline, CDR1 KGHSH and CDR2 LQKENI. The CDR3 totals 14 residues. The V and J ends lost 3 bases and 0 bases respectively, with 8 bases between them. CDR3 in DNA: TGTGCCAGCTCACCGCGGGCTTACCAAGAGACCCAGTACTTC. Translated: CASSPRAYQETQYF.

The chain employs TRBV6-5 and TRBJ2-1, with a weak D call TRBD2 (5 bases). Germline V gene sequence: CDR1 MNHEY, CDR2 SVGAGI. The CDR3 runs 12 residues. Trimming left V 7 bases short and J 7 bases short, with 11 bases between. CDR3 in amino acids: CASKGSSNEQFF. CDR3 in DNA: TGTGCCAGCAAAGGGAGTTCAAATGAGCAGTTCTTC.

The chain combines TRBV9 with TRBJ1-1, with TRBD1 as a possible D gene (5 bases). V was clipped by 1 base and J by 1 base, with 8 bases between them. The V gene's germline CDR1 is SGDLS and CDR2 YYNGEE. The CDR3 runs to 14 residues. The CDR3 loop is CASSVQGGNTEAFF. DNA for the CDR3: TGTGCCAGCAGCGTACAGGGAGGGAACACTGAAGCTTTCTTT.